This is a list of T cell receptor beta chains from one sample in a study of blood T cell repertoires in COVID-19. The assay was immunoSEQ multiplex PCR, and TCRdb's table has in-frame clones only and misses some. The data show 200,000 to 250,000 clones, over 75% seen once. Sequenced: PBMCs or T cells enriched from blood (not recorded which). The receptors were sampled from a man aged 40-50 years who had recovered from COVID-19. CDR3s include the opening cysteine and the closing phenylalanine or tryptophan. The order of the fields is J gene, D gene, clone size, V gene, CDR3 DNA, CDR3 protein. A D gene is named only where the DNA matches it firmly. Some rows have no size entry. The others give once, few or many, or a class for an expanded clone.

J gene: TRBJ1-2
D gene: .
clone size: .
V gene: TRBV19
CDR3 DNA: TGTGCCAGTAGGCCCCTGCGGGGTCCCGGCTACACCTTC
CDR3 protein: CASRPLRGPGYTF

J gene: TRBJ1-1
D gene: .
clone size: .
V gene: TRBV6-5
CDR3 DNA: TGTGCCAGCAGCGGTGGGAGGACTGAAGCTTTCTTT
CDR3 protein: CASSGGRTEAFF

J gene: TRBJ1-1
D gene: TRBD1
clone size: .
V gene: TRBV2
CDR3 DNA: TGTGCCAGCAGTTATAGCGGACAGGGGTATGACACTGAAGCTTTCTTT
CDR3 protein: CASSYSGQGYDTEAFF

J gene: TRBJ1-1
D gene: TRBD1
clone size: .
V gene: TRBV9
CDR3 DNA: TGTGCCAGCAGCGTAGGTCAGGGGGCGGTGAACACTGAAGCTTTCTTT
CDR3 protein: CASSVGQGAVNTEAFF

J gene: TRBJ1-2
D gene: TRBD1
clone size: .
V gene: TRBV9
CDR3 DNA: TGTGCCAGCAGCTACACCGGGACAGCATCTGCTAACTATGGCTACACCTTC
CDR3 protein: CASSYTGTASANYGYTF

J gene: TRBJ2-2
D gene: .
clone size: few
V gene: TRBV4-2
CDR3 DNA: TGTGCCAGCAGCCAGGCGGACAAGTACACCGGGGAGCTGTTTTTT
CDR3 protein: CASSQADKYTGELFF

J gene: TRBJ2-1
D gene: TRBD2
clone size: .
V gene: TRBV11-2
CDR3 DNA: TGTGCCAGCAGCTCCATAGCGGGAGTCTTGGGCAATGAGCAGTTCTTC
CDR3 protein: CASSSIAGVLGNEQFF

J gene: TRBJ2-7
D gene: .
clone size: .
V gene: TRBV5-4
CDR3 DNA: TGTGCCACCGGCGCAAGGGGGGGAGGCCCAACTCGCTACGAGCAGTACTTC
CDR3 protein: CATGARGGGPTRYEQYF

J gene: TRBJ2-1
D gene: TRBD2
clone size: .
V gene: TRBV19
CDR3 DNA: TGTGCCAGTAGTAGGAGCGGGGGAAACAATGAGCAGTTCTTC
CDR3 protein: CASSRSGGNNEQFF

J gene: TRBJ2-3
D gene: TRBD1
clone size: .
V gene: TRBV6-5
CDR3 DNA: TGTGCCAGCAGACGGGACAGCACCACAGATACGCAGTATTTT
CDR3 protein: CASRRDSTTDTQYF

J gene: TRBJ2-5
D gene: TRBD1
clone size: .
V gene: TRBV5-8
CDR3 DNA: TGTGCCAGCAGCCCCGGGACAGGGGGGAAAGAGACCCAGTACTTC
CDR3 protein: CASSPGTGGKETQYF

J gene: TRBJ2-7
D gene: .
clone size: .
V gene: TRBV4-1
CDR3 DNA: TGCGCCAGCAGCCAAGGGATGGGGCCGCCGAACTACGAGCAGTACTTC
CDR3 protein: CASSQGMGPPNYEQYF

J gene: TRBJ2-3
D gene: .
clone size: .
V gene: TRBV7-8
CDR3 DNA: TGTGCCAGCGGGAGCGGGCTCTCTAGCACAGATACGCAGTATTTT
CDR3 protein: CASGSGLSSTDTQYF

J gene: TRBJ2-1
D gene: .
clone size: .
V gene: TRBV11-2
CDR3 DNA: TGTGCCAGCAGCCCCGATGGGGGGGCGAGGAATGAGCAGTTCTTC
CDR3 protein: CASSPDGGARNEQFF

J gene: TRBJ2-1
D gene: TRBD2
clone size: .
V gene: TRBV2
CDR3 DNA: TGTGCCAGCAATCGGCCAGCGGGGGGCAATGAGCAGTTCTTC
CDR3 protein: CASNRPAGGNEQFF

J gene: TRBJ2-7
D gene: .
clone size: .
V gene: TRBV5-5
CDR3 DNA: TGTGCCAGCAGCTTGACAGTCGTATACTACGAGCAGTACTTC
CDR3 protein: CASSLTVVYYEQYF

J gene: TRBJ2-3
D gene: TRBD2
clone size: .
V gene: TRBV2
CDR3 DNA: TGTGCCAGCAGTCTGACTAGCGGGGGGGACACAGATACGCAGTATTTT
CDR3 protein: CASSLTSGGDTDTQYF

J gene: TRBJ2-1
D gene: TRBD2
clone size: .
V gene: TRBV6-5
CDR3 DNA: TGTGCCAGCAGGGCAACGGGGGGGCACAAGTTCTTC
CDR3 protein: CASRATGGHKFF

J gene: TRBJ2-7
D gene: .
clone size: .
V gene: TRBV3-1/TRBV3-2
CDR3 DNA: TGTGCCAGCAGCCGTCAATTGGGGCGGGGAGCCTACGAGCAGTACTTC
CDR3 protein: CASSRQLGRGAYEQYF

J gene: TRBJ2-7
D gene: .
clone size: .
V gene: TRBV3-1/TRBV3-2
CDR3 DNA: TGTGCCAGCAGCCTCGTCCCCTACGAGCAGTACTTC
CDR3 protein: CASSLVPYEQYF

J gene: TRBJ2-1
D gene: TRBD1
clone size: .
V gene: TRBV5-1
CDR3 DNA: TGCGCCAGCAGCTACTTGGGACAGTCATACAATGAGCAGTTCTTC
CDR3 protein: CASSYLGQSYNEQFF

J gene: TRBJ2-1
D gene: .
clone size: .
V gene: TRBV5-1
CDR3 DNA: TGCGCCAGCAGCGGTGGGGGGAGCTCCTACAATGAGCAGTTCTTC
CDR3 protein: CASSGGGSSYNEQFF

J gene: TRBJ1-3
D gene: .
clone size: .
V gene: TRBV5-1
CDR3 DNA: TGCGCCAGCAGCTTTTGGAGTAGCTCTGGAAACACCATATATTTT
CDR3 protein: CASSFWSSSGNTIYF

J gene: TRBJ2-2
D gene: .
clone size: .
V gene: TRBV10-3
CDR3 DNA: TGTGCCATCAGTGAGACTCAGAACACCGGGGAGCTGTTTTTT
CDR3 protein: CAISETQNTGELFF

J gene: TRBJ1-2
D gene: TRBD1
clone size: once
V gene: TRBV3-1/TRBV3-2
CDR3 DNA: TGTGCCAGCAGCCAAGACACAGTCTCCGGGACAGATGGCTACACCTTC
CDR3 protein: CASSQDTVSGTDGYTF

J gene: TRBJ1-6
D gene: TRBD1
clone size: .
V gene: TRBV30
CDR3 DNA: TGTGCCTGGGGCACGGGACAGGGGGGTCGTTCACCCCTCCACTTT
CDR3 protein: CAWGTGQGGRSPLHF

J gene: TRBJ2-3
D gene: TRBD2
clone size: .
V gene: TRBV5-6
CDR3 DNA: TGTGCCAGCAAGTCCCGACTAGCGGGACGGGTAGATACGCAGTATTTT
CDR3 protein: CASKSRLAGRVDTQYF

J gene: TRBJ1-4
D gene: .
clone size: .
V gene: TRBV5-1
CDR3 DNA: TGCGCCAGCAGCTTTAACACAGTTAGTGAAAAACTGTTTTTT
CDR3 protein: CASSFNTVSEKLFF

J gene: TRBJ2-2
D gene: .
clone size: .
V gene: TRBV4-2
CDR3 DNA: TGTGCCAGCAGCCAAGCGGGCGGGGAGCTGTTTTTT
CDR3 protein: CASSQAGGELFF

J gene: TRBJ1-5
D gene: .
clone size: once
V gene: TRBV15
CDR3 DNA: TGTGCCACCAGCAGAGATCAGGACAATCAGCCCCAGCATTTT
CDR3 protein: CATSRDQDNQPQHF

J gene: TRBJ2-2
D gene: TRBD2
clone size: once
V gene: TRBV19
CDR3 DNA: TGTGCCAGTAAGGGGACTAGCGGGCCGACCGGGGAGCTGTTTTTT
CDR3 protein: CASKGTSGPTGELFF

J gene: TRBJ2-1
D gene: .
clone size: .
V gene: TRBV30
CDR3 DNA: TGTGCCTGGAGTGTATCGATACAGGGAATCCACAATGAGCAGTTCTTC
CDR3 protein: CAWSVSIQGIHNEQFF

J gene: TRBJ1-2
D gene: .
clone size: .
V gene: TRBV5-4
CDR3 DNA: TGTGCCAGCAGCTCCCGGGACACCCCTAACTATGGCTACACCTTC
CDR3 protein: CASSSRDTPNYGYTF

J gene: TRBJ2-3
D gene: .
clone size: .
V gene: TRBV7-4
CDR3 DNA: TGTGCCAGCAGCTCAAAAACTTTGTTAAGGGTGGGACATAAAGATACGCAGTATTTT
CDR3 protein: CASSSKTLLRVGHKDTQYF

J gene: TRBJ1-3
D gene: .
clone size: .
V gene: TRBV5-6
CDR3 DNA: TGTGCCAGCAATAGAGTCTCTGGAAACACCATATATTTT
CDR3 protein: CASNRVSGNTIYF

J gene: TRBJ1-1
D gene: TRBD1
clone size: .
V gene: TRBV5-6
CDR3 DNA: TGTGCCAGCAGCTTTGGACAGGGCATCAACACTGAAGCTTTCTTT
CDR3 protein: CASSFGQGINTEAFF

J gene: TRBJ2-1
D gene: .
clone size: once
V gene: TRBV7-2
CDR3 DNA: TGTGCCAGCAGCATCCGGGACACCTACAATGAGCAGTTCTTC
CDR3 protein: CASSIRDTYNEQFF

J gene: TRBJ2-7
D gene: TRBD1
clone size: .
V gene: TRBV6-6
CDR3 DNA: TGTGCCAGCAGTTACTCAGGGACAGGGGCCTCCTACGAGCAGTACTTC
CDR3 protein: CASSYSGTGASYEQYF

J gene: TRBJ2-7
D gene: .
clone size: few
V gene: TRBV29-1
CDR3 DNA: TGCAGCGTTGAATGGTCAGATCGCAAGCAGTACTTC
CDR3 protein: CSVEWSDRKQYF

J gene: TRBJ1-2
D gene: TRBD1
clone size: .
V gene: TRBV2
CDR3 DNA: TGTGCCAGCAGGGATGGACAGGGGGCCACATATGGCTACACCTTC
CDR3 protein: CASRDGQGATYGYTF

J gene: TRBJ1-6
D gene: .
clone size: once
V gene: TRBV21-1
CDR3 DNA: TGTGCCAGCCGTCCCGGGACAGGAGTTGTGCATAATTCACCCCTCCACTTT
CDR3 protein: CASRPGTGVVHNSPLHF

J gene: TRBJ2-5
D gene: .
clone size: .
V gene: TRBV18
CDR3 DNA: TGTGCCAGCTCACCAACGGGAGAGACCCAGTACTTC
CDR3 protein: CASSPTGETQYF

J gene: TRBJ2-1
D gene: .
clone size: .
V gene: TRBV7-8
CDR3 DNA: TGTGCCAGCAGCTTAGTAGCAGCGACCAATGAGCAGTTCTTC
CDR3 protein: CASSLVAATNEQFF

J gene: TRBJ1-5
D gene: .
clone size: .
V gene: TRBV5-6
CDR3 DNA: TGTGCCAGCAGCCTGGGTCAGCAGCCCCAGCATTTT
CDR3 protein: CASSLGQQPQHF

J gene: TRBJ1-1
D gene: .
clone size: .
V gene: TRBV10-1
CDR3 DNA: TGCGCCAGCAGTTCCGGGATGAACACTGAAGCTTTCTTT
CDR3 protein: CASSSGMNTEAFF

J gene: TRBJ1-1
D gene: .
clone size: .
V gene: TRBV5-1
CDR3 DNA: TGCGCCAGCAGCCGGGAGGGCACTGAAGCTTTCTTT
CDR3 protein: CASSREGTEAFF

J gene: TRBJ2-5
D gene: .
clone size: .
V gene: TRBV6-5
CDR3 DNA: TGTGCCAGCAGGGAGGGGGCGCGGGGGACCCAGTACTTC
CDR3 protein: CASREGARGTQYF

J gene: TRBJ2-7
D gene: .
clone size: .
V gene: TRBV2
CDR3 DNA: TGTGCCAGCAGCCCACTGGGGGGGGCTGGGTACGAGCAGTACTTC
CDR3 protein: CASSPLGGAGYEQYF

J gene: TRBJ1-6
D gene: .
clone size: .
V gene: TRBV21-1
CDR3 DNA: TGTGCCAGCAGCATAGAGTGGACAGGGGGATTGAGCTCCTATAATTCACCCCTCCACTTT
CDR3 protein: CASSIEWTGGLSSYNSPLHF